A single sample is the source of the 25 T cell receptor beta chains below, sequenced in a study of cytomegalovirus exposure and HLA in healthy donors. Use of 60 Vbeta and 13 Jbeta primers characterized the PCR. Libraries were prepared by immunoSEQ multiplex PCR; TCRdb keeps only in-frame clonotypes and omits some of them. The sample holds over 100,000 clones, about 60% seen once. Source material: PBMCs. These receptors were obtained from a woman younger than 45 in good health and CMV-seronegative.

The V call is TRBV5-6, the J call TRBJ2-7, with 11 nucleotides matching TRBD2. The germline V gene encodes CDR1 SGHDT and CDR2 YYEEEE. J was trimmed by 0 bases and V by 6 bases; bases with no gene match: 5. This CDR3 region has 15 residues. The CDR3 nucleotides are TGTGCCAGCACCCCGGGACTAGCGGCCTCCTACGAGCAGTACTTC. Protein product: CASTPGLAASYEQYF. Full variable domain (rest looked up from reference TRBV5-6 and TRBJ2-7): DAGVTQSPTHLIKTRGQQVTLRCSPKSGHDTVSWYQQALGQGPQFIFQYYEEEERQRGNFPDRFSGHQFPNYSSELNVNALLLGDSALYLCASTPGLAASYEQYFGPGTRLTVT.

V and J are TRBV27 and TRBJ2-7, with 12 bases matching TRBD1. The junction had 3 bases not matched to a gene; V was cut back by 3 bases and J by 6 bases. Germline CDR1 MNHEY, CDR2 SMNVEV (reference sequence). The CDR3 is 14 amino acids. The CDR3 spells CASSLGQGASEQYF. CDR3 nucleotide sequence: TGTGCCAGCAGTTTGGGACAGGGGGCGAGCGAGCAGTACTTC.

This chain joins TRBV30 and TRBJ1-3; D is unresolved. Trimming took off 6 bases at V and 6 bases at J, with 9 bases between the two ends. Germline V gene sequence: CDR1 GTSNPN, CDR2 SVGIG (reference sequence). The CDR3 length is 11 residues. The CDR3 DNA sequence: TGTGCCTGCATGCGGGAAAACACCATATATTTT. This translates into CACMRENTIYF.

The rearrangement links TRBV10-3 to TRBJ2-3; 8 nucleotides match TRBD2. Germline assignment: CDR1 ENHRY and CDR2 SYGVKD. J gave up 0 bases and V 5 bases, and 4 bases lay outside the gene matches. This CDR3 is 15 amino acids long. CDR3 in DNA: TGTGCCATCAGTAATAGCGGGGTGAGCACAGATACGCAGTATTTT. This sequence encodes CAISNSGVSTDTQYF.

The rearrangement uses TRBV5-8 and TRBJ2-7; TRBD1 matches at 7 bases. CDR1 and CDR2 from the germline V gene are SGHTS and YDEGEE. The ends lost 5 bases at V and 9 bases at J; junction bases unmatched: 11. The CDR3 consists of 13 residues. CDR3 loop: CASRNRGQGWQYF. The CDR3 coding sequence is TGTGCCAGCAGAAACAGGGGCCAGGGGTGGCAGTACTTC.

This chain joins TRBV18 and TRBJ1-1; D may be TRBD1 (6 bases). CDR1 is KGHSH and CDR2 is LQKENI in the germline V gene. V was trimmed by 4 bases and J by 0 bases, leaving 12 bases between them. This CDR3 region has 15 residues. The CDR3 loop reads CASSQSDRLNTEAFF. The CDR3 bases are TGTGCCAGCTCACAGAGCGACAGGCTGAACACTGAAGCTTTCTTT.

The rearrangement uses TRBV28 and TRBJ2-3, with a possible D match to TRBD1 (6 bases). The CDR3 length is 15 residues. The V gene's germline CDR1 is MDHEN and CDR2 SYDVKM. The V end lost 4 bases, the J end lost 2 bases, and 13 bases lay between the germline ends. CDR3 sequence (DNA): TGTGCCAGCAGTTCCCGACAGGACTTCACAGATACGCAGTATTTT. It translates to CASSSRQDFTDTQYF. The whole variable domain, filled in from reference TRBV28 and TRBJ2-3, reads DVKVTQSSRYLVKRTGEKVFLECVQDMDHENMFWYRQDPGLGLRLIYFSYDVKMKEKGDIPEGYSVSREKKERFSLILESASTNQTSMYLCASSSRQDFTDTQYFGPGTRLTVL.

The chain recombines TRBV4-1 with TRBJ2-3, with TRBD1 matching 7 bases. This CDR3 is built from 15 residues. With V trimmed by 9 bases and J by 0 bases, 9 bases remained unmatched. Per the germline V gene, CDR1 is MGHRA and CDR2 is YSYEKL. CDR3 protein: CASKPGTVSTDTQYF. The DNA of the CDR3 is TGCGCCAGTAAGCCGGGGACAGTGAGCACAGATACGCAGTATTTT.

The V call is TRBV28, the J call TRBJ2-7, with a possible D match to TRBD1 (6 bases). The germline V gene encodes CDR1 MDHEN and CDR2 SYDVKM. V was shortened by 5 bases and J by 1 base, with 15 bases between the two germline ends. This CDR3 is built from 15 residues. CDR3 coding DNA: TGTGCCAGCAGTGGATACAAGGACAGTTCCTACGAGCAGTACTTC. Translated, it gives CASSGYKDSSYEQYF. Drawing the rest from reference TRBV28 and TRBJ2-7, the complete variable domain is DVKVTQSSRYLVKRTGEKVFLECVQDMDHENMFWYRQDPGLGLRLIYFSYDVKMKEKGDIPEGYSVSREKKERFSLILESASTNQTSMYLCASSGYKDSSYEQYFGPGTRLTVT.

In this sample, this clone turned up a few times. In nucleotides, the CDR3 is TGCGCCAGCAGCCAAGATATCGCAGGGTTAACCTACGAGCAGTACTTC. Translation gives CASSQDIAGLTYEQYF. The chain couples TRBV4-3 to TRBJ2-7; TRBD1 is a possible D gene (5 bases). V lost 0 bases to trimming and J lost 2 bases, with 14 bases between them. The CDR3 is made up of 16 amino acids. Germline V gene lookup returns CDR1 LGHNA and CDR2 YSLEER.

The chain is built from TRBV19 and TRBJ1-5; 8 nucleotides match TRBD1. The CDR3 extends over 13 amino acids. CDR1 and CDR2 from the germline V gene are LNHDA and SQIVND (reference sequence). With 5 bases clipped from V and 7 bases from J, the junction kept 4 bases outside the gene matches. DNA of the CDR3: TGTGCCAGTAGTCAAACAGGGGGGCAGCCCCAGCATTTT. This translates into CASSQTGGQPQHF.

The V call is TRBV7-9, the J call TRBJ2-7; 7 bases match TRBD1. The junction had 15 bases not matched to a gene; V was cut back by 5 bases and J by 5 bases. CDR1 and CDR2 (germline): SEHNR, FQNEAQ (reference sequence). This CDR3 is built from 16 residues. CDR3 sequence: CASSAKQGQFSDEQYF. The CDR3 bases are TGTGCCAGCAGCGCCAAACAGGGGCAGTTTTCCGACGAGCAGTACTTC.

The gene calls are TRBV27 and TRBJ1-5, with D possibly matching TRBD1 (5 bases). Germline CDR1 is MNHEY and CDR2 is SMNVEV (reference sequence). The CDR3 is made up of 15 amino acids. Trimming cost V 5 bases and J 0 bases, with 11 bases left between them. The CDR3 reads CASSPRGGSNQPQHF. For the CDR3, the DNA is TGTGCCAGCAGTCCTCGGGGGGGTAGCAATCAGCCCCAGCATTTT.

The CDR3 DNA reads TGCGCCAGCAGCCCAAGCGAGAGCTACACCGGGGAGCTGTTTTTT. It is translated as CASSPSESYTGELFF. V gene TRBV4-1 combines with J gene TRBJ2-2; D unclear. There are 15 residues in the CDR3. The V end lost 4 bases, the J end lost 3 bases, and 12 bases lay between the germline ends. Germline lookup yields CDR1 MGHRA and CDR2 YSYEKL.

This clone was detected once. The genes are TRBV7-9 and TRBJ2-7, with D perhaps TRBD2 (5 bases). The germline V gene has CDR1 SEHNR and CDR2 FQNEAQ (reference sequence). V was shortened by 5 bases and J by 4 bases, with 12 bases between the two germline ends. This CDR3 spans 13 amino acids. CDR3 sequence (DNA): TGTGCCAGCAGCCCGGGATATATTTACGAGCAGTACTTC. Its protein is CASSPGYIYEQYF.

The rearrangement joins TRBV7-9 to TRBJ1-6; D might be TRBD1 (6 bases). This CDR3 has 12 amino acids. The germline CDR1 and CDR2 sequences are SEHNR and FQNEAQ (reference sequence). Trimming cost V 6 bases and J 9 bases, with 9 bases left between them. The CDR3 region is CASSNRVSPLHF. The DNA for the CDR3 is TGTGCCAGCAGTAACAGGGTTTCACCCCTCCACTTT. Full variable domain (missing parts from reference TRBV7-9 and TRBJ1-6): DTGVSQNPRHKITKRGQNVTFRCDPISEHNRLYWYRQTLGQGPEFLTYFQNEAQLEKSRLLSDRFSAERPKGSFSTLEIQRTEQGDSAMYLCASSNRVSPLHFGNGTRLTVT.

This clone turned up a few times. The rearrangement joins TRBV6-5 to TRBJ2-1; weak D call: TRBD2 (6 bases). CDR1 and CDR2 (germline): MNHEY, SVGAGI. V was pared by 2 bases and J by 9 bases, with 17 bases between. CDR3 length: 15 residues. DNA of the CDR3: TGTGCCAGCAGTTACAGCGTCGTCGGGGGTGGTGAGCAGTTCTTC. It translates to CASSYSVVGGGEQFF.

The chain couples TRBV7-3 to TRBJ2-1, with 8 bases matching TRBD2. The CDR3 loop spans 16 amino acids. Germline V gene data show CDR1 as SGHTA and CDR2 as FQGTGA. Germline trimming cut 1 base from V and 10 bases from J; bases unmatched to any gene: 12. DNA of the CDR3: TGTGCCAGCAGCTTAAGTGCAGGGCTAGGCGGGAGGGAGCAGTTCTTC. Amino acids: CASSLSAGLGGREQFF.

The chain employs TRBV4-3 and TRBJ2-1; 7 positions agree with TRBD2. The V gene end was trimmed by 0 bases and the J gene end by 9 bases; junction bases not matched to a gene: 11. Germline-derived CDR1 and CDR2 are LGHNA and YSLEER. The CDR3 totals 16 residues. The CDR3 loop reads CASSQDASGLGGEQFF. CDR3 nucleotide sequence: TGCGCCAGCAGCCAAGATGCTAGCGGACTGGGAGGTGAGCAGTTCTTC.

This chain joins TRBV27 and TRBJ2-1, with D possibly matching TRBD2 (5 bases). V lost 3 bases and J lost 2, with 11 bases in between. The germline V gene encodes CDR1 MNHEY and CDR2 SMNVEV (reference sequence). CDR3 length equals 15 residues. The DNA for the CDR3 is TGTGCCAGCAGTTTGAATACGGGGACCTACAATGAGCAGTTCTTC. Residues: CASSLNTGTYNEQFF.

The chain is built from TRBV13 and TRBJ1-5; D is ambiguous. V lost 3 bases to trimming and J lost 1 base, with 7 bases between them. The length of the CDR3 is 14 residues. Germline assignment: CDR1 PRHDT and CDR2 FYEKMQ (reference sequence). The CDR3 DNA is TGTGCCAGCAGCTTCTCAGGCAGCAATCAGCCCCAGCATTTT. As protein: CASSFSGSNQPQHF.

The chain has TRBV4-2 and TRBJ2-3; 8 positions match TRBD2. The CDR3 contains 18 residues. From germline, CDR1 is LGHNA and CDR2 YNFKEQ. V lost 4 bases, J lost 0 bases, and 12 bases stayed unmatched. CDR3 sequence reads: CASSPEPRTSTSTDTQYF. In DNA, the CDR3 is TGTGCCAGCAGCCCTGAACCCCGGACTAGCACGAGCACAGATACGCAGTATTTT.

This clone was detected only a few times. The V and J genes are TRBV7-2 and TRBJ1-2, with D perhaps TRBD1 (6 bases). V was pared by 5 bases and J by 7 bases, with 26 bases between. The CDR3 has 17 amino acids. Looked up from germline, CDR1 is SGHTA and CDR2 is FQGNSA. CDR3 region: CASSTEVRGSLDSGYTF. The CDR3 nucleotides read TGTGCCAGCAGCACAGAAGTGAGGGGGAGTCTTGATTCTGGCTACACCTTC.

This clone has a handful of counts. The rearrangement uses TRBV2 and TRBJ2-4, with 11 bases that match TRBD1. The CDR3 length is 13 residues. From germline, CDR1 is SNHLY and CDR2 FYNNEI. V was pared by 9 bases and J by 7 bases, with 5 bases of the junction left unmatched. The CDR3 DNA sequence: TGTGCCAGTCGGGACAGGGGGTGGAACATTCAGTACTTC. Translated, it gives CASRDRGWNIQYF.

This chain uses TRBV7-2 with TRBJ1-3; D perhaps matches TRBD1 (5 bases). Germline V lookup: CDR1 SGHTA, CDR2 FQGNSA. Trimming took off 1 base at V and 4 bases at J, with 11 bases between the two ends. CDR3 length: 15 residues. The CDR3: CASSLEGASGNTIYF. CDR3 bases: TGTGCCAGCAGCTTAGAAGGGGCATCGGGAAACACCATATATTTT.